What follows are 18 T cell receptor beta chains derived from one specimen sequenced in a study of T-cell memory formation after mild COVID-19. TCRdb analysed the 5' RACE reads with MiXCR anew, one entry per CDR3 protein. The repertoire holds a few hundred thousand distinct CDR3 sequences, about 16% seen once, with 20% to 25% in the top ten. The sequenced sample was PBMCs or a T cell subset sorted from them (not recorded which). The receptors stem from a man between 18 and 29 years old who had mild COVID-19 (a few samples of this study predate the infection). Cell type and time point are not known.

This clonotype was counted between two and nine times. The gene calls are TRBV20-1 and TRBJ2-2; no clear D gene. V was pared by 5 bases and J by 3 bases, with 7 bases between. CDR3 size: 12 residues. Per the germline V gene, CDR1 is DFQATT and CDR2 is SNEGSKA (reference sequence). CDR3 sequence: CSAPHDTGELFF. In nucleotides, the CDR3 is TGCAGTGCTCCTCATGACACCGGGGAGCTGTTTTTT.

V and J are TRBV28 and TRBJ1-1, with TRBD1 matching over 10 bases. This CDR3 region has 16 residues. The germline V gene has CDR1 MDHEN and CDR2 SYDVKM. V lost 5 bases, J lost 4 bases, and 10 bases stayed unmatched. The CDR3 here is CASSPGTGDGSTEAFF. The CDR3 DNA is TGTGCCAGCAGTCCCGGGACAGGGGATGGTAGCACTGAAGCTTTCTTT.

This chain links TRBV28 with TRBJ1-4; no reliable D call. The CDR3 loop spans 15 amino acids. Germline V gene data show CDR1 as MDHEN and CDR2 as SYDVKM. V was shortened by 4 bases and J by 7 bases, with 16 bases between the two germline ends. Here the CDR3 DNA reads TGTGCCAGCAGTTCGGATACTCTCCCGGCTGAAAAACTGTTTTTT. This translates into CASSSDTLPAEKLFF.

CDR3 amino acids: CASSYSRRQIGTEAFF. The CDR3 region has the DNA TGTGCCAGCAGTTACTCGCGGAGACAGATCGGAACTGAAGCTTTCTTT. The chain recombines TRBV6-5 with TRBJ1-1; D is perhaps TRBD1 (5 bases). V was trimmed by 0 bases and J by 5 bases, leaving 16 bases between them. This CDR3 contains 16 residues. CDR1 and CDR2 from the germline V gene are MNHEY and SVGAGI.

Only a few counts were recorded for this clonotype. The rearrangement uses TRBV6-2 or TRBV6-3 and TRBJ2-7; D may correspond to TRBD1 or TRBD2 (6 bases each). V shed 6 bases and J shed 0 bases, with 18 bases lying between them. CDR1 is MNHEY and CDR2 is SVGEGT in the germline V gene. The CDR3 spans 16 residues. CDR3: CASSQAGTGSSYEQYV. For the CDR3, the DNA is TGTGCCAGCAGCCAAGCGGGTACAGGGAGCTCCTACGAGCAGTACGTC.

The rearrangement joins TRBV5-1 to TRBJ2-3; TRBD2 agrees at 16 bases. Germline V CDR1 and CDR2: SGHRS, YFSETQ. Trimming at V came to 3 bases and at J to 4 bases, leaving 11 bases not matched to a gene. This CDR3 contains 19 residues. CDR3 nucleotide sequence: TGCGCCAGCAGCTGGGGACTAGCGGGGGGGCCCCCGTGGGCAGATACGCAGTATTTT. It translates to CASSWGLAGGPPWADTQYF.

CDR3 in amino acids: CASSPGGIYGYTF. In nucleotides, the CDR3 is TGTGCCAGCAGCCCAGGGGGGATCTATGGCTACACCTTC. The J gene is TRBJ1-2, the V gene TRBV7-6; 7 nucleotides agree with TRBD1. Germline CDR1 is SGHVS and CDR2 is FNYEAQ. The CDR3 contains 13 residues. V was pared by 5 bases and J by 4 bases, with 4 bases of the junction left unmatched.

The chain recombines TRBV11-2 with TRBJ2-3; 8 positions match TRBD2. Losses at the gene ends were 6 bases for V and 4 bases for J; bases not matched to a gene: 9. CDR1 is SGHAT and CDR2 is FQNNGV in the germline V gene. The CDR3 is 15 amino acids. The CDR3 protein is CASRRVAGSADTQYF. For the CDR3, the DNA is TGTGCCAGCAGGAGAGTAGCGGGGTCCGCAGATACGCAGTATTTT.

V usage is TRBV6-5 and J usage is TRBJ2-5, with no clear D. CDR3 size: 13 residues. The V end was cut by 7 bases, the J end by 4 bases, with 13 bases between. Germline V gives CDR1 MNHEY, CDR2 SVGAGI. CDR3: CASIPAWGETQYF. DNA of the CDR3: TGTGCCAGCATCCCTGCTTGGGGAGAGACCCAGTACTTC.

The sample holds a few counts of this clonotype. The chain links TRBV11-2 to TRBJ1-3; 8 bases match TRBD1. The germline gives CDR1 SGHAT, CDR2 FQNNGV. V dropped 0 bases and J dropped 3; count of bases not matched to a gene: 1. The CDR3 has 15 residues. The CDR3 nucleotides read TGTGCCAGCAGCTTAGACAGGGGGCTTGGAAACACCATATATTTT. It is translated as CASSLDRGLGNTIYF.

This clonotype was picked up a small number of times. The CDR3 reads CSAPWGIEAFF. For the CDR3, the DNA is TGCAGTGCCCCCTGGGGGATTGAAGCTTTCTTT. The V call is TRBV20-1, the J call TRBJ1-1, with D possibly TRBD1 on 5 matching bases. V lost 6 bases and J lost 7, with 12 bases in between. This CDR3 spans 11 amino acids. Germline V gives CDR1 DFQATT, CDR2 SNEGSKA (reference sequence).

This rearrangement joins TRBV29-1 to TRBJ2-5, with D perhaps matching TRBD2 (6 bases). The CDR3 runs 13 residues. Trimming stripped 3 bases from V and 5 bases from J, with 13 bases between. Germline CDR1 SQVTM, CDR2 ANQGSEA. The CDR3 DNA reads as TGCAGCGTTGAGGATTCGCGGGGTGAGACCCAGTACTTC. This gives the protein CSVEDSRGETQYF.

The sample holds a few counts of this clonotype. The J gene is TRBJ1-2, the V gene TRBV7-9; 7 bases are a match to TRBD1. V dropped 2 bases and J dropped 7; count of bases not matched to a gene: 7. Germline CDR1 SEHNR, CDR2 FQNEAQ (reference sequence). The CDR3 runs to 14 residues. CDR3 sequence reads: CASSLTTGSAGYTF. The CDR3 bases are TGTGCCAGCAGCTTAACGACAGGGTCGGCTGGCTACACCTTC.

About this clonotype: This clone may be a read error of a much larger clone one base away. The CDR3 nucleotides read TGTGCCAGCAGCTGGGACAGGACAGATACGCAGTATTTT. It translates to CASSWDRTDTQYF. The chain employs TRBV5-4 and TRBJ2-3; TRBD1 matches at 8 bases. V lost 3 bases to trimming and J lost 3 bases; unmatched junction nucleotides: 0. Germline CDR1 SGHNT, CDR2 YYREEE (reference sequence). CDR3 length equals 13 residues.

The gene calls are TRBV7-8 and TRBJ2-1, with TRBD1 matching over 7 bases. V shed 4 bases, J shed 3 bases, and the junction held 6 bases outside the gene matches. The CDR3 is 15 residues long. Germline CDR1 and CDR2: SGHVS and FQNEAQ. CDR3 nucleotide sequence: TGTGCCAGCAGCTCCAGGGACAGAAGCTACAATGAGCAGTTCTTC. It is translated as CASSSRDRSYNEQFF.

The chain has TRBV6-1 and TRBJ1-4; D is undetermined. Germline CDR1 is MNHNS and CDR2 is SASEGT. V was trimmed by 0 bases and J by 7 bases, leaving 12 bases between them. The CDR3 consists of 15 residues. The DNA for the CDR3 is TGTGCCAGCAGTGAAGCTAGAGGGTGGTTTGAAAAACTGTTTTTT. Amino acids: CASSEARGWFEKLFF.

This clonotype was seen ten or more times. V is TRBV5-1 and J is TRBJ2-3; tentatively, D is TRBD2 (5 bases). CDR1 is SGHRS, CDR2 YFSETQ, per germline. Trimming removed 2 bases at V and 2 bases at J, with 9 bases between. There are 14 residues in the CDR3. The CDR3 DNA is TGCGCCAGCAGCTTTCGGGGTTTCACAGATACGCAGTATTTT. Translation: CASSFRGFTDTQYF.

This clonotype was found a few times. J is TRBJ2-2 and V is TRBV5-1; possible D gene TRBD1, 6 bases. V shed 2 bases and J shed 5 bases, with 13 bases lying between them. Germline values: CDR1 SGHRS, CDR2 YFSETQ. CDR3 size: 15 residues. The CDR3 here is CASSLQGGRTGELFF. In nucleotides, the CDR3 is TGCGCCAGCAGCTTACAGGGTGGAAGGACCGGGGAGCTGTTTTTT. Full variable domain (remainder filled in from reference TRBV5-1 and TRBJ2-2): KAGVTQTPRYLIKTRGQQVTLSCSPISGHRSVSWYQQTPGQGLQFLFEYFSETQRNKGNFPGRFSGRQFSNSRSEMNVSTLELGDSALYLCASSLQGGRTGELFFGEGSRLTVL.